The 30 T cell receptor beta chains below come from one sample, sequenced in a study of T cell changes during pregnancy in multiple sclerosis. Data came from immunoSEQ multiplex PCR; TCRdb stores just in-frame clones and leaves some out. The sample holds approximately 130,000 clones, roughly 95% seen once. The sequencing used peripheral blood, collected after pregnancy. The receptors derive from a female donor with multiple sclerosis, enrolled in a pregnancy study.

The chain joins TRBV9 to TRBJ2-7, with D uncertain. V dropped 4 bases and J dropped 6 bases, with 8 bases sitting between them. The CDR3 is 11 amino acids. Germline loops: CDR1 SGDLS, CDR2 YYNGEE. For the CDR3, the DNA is TGTGCCAGCAGCTTTGGTAGCGAGCAGTACTTC. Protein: CASSFGSEQYF.

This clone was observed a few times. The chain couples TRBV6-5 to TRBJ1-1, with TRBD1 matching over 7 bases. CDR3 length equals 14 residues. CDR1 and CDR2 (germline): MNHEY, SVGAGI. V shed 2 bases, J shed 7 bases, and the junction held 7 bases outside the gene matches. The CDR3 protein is CASSYALHRGEAFF. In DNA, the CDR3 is TGTGCCAGCAGTTACGCACTCCACAGGGGTGAAGCTTTCTTT.

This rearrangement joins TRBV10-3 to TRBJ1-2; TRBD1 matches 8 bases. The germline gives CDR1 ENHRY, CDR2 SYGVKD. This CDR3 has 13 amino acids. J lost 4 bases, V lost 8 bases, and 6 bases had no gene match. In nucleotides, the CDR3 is TGTGCCATCTCATTTGACAGGGGCTATGGCTACACCTTC. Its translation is CAISFDRGYGYTF.

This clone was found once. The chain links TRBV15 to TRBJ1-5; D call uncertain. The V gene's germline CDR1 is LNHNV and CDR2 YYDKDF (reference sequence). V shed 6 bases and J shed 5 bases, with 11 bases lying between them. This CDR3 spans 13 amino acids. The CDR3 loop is CATRGRSHQPQHF. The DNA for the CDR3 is TGTGCCACCAGGGGGAGGTCGCATCAGCCCCAGCATTTT.

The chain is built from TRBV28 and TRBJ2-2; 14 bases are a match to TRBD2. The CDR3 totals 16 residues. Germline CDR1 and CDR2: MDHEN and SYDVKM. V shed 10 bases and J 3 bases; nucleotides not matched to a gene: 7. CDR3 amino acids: CATAGTSGRYTGELFF. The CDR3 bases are TGTGCCACCGCCGGGACTAGCGGGAGATACACCGGGGAGCTGTTTTTT.

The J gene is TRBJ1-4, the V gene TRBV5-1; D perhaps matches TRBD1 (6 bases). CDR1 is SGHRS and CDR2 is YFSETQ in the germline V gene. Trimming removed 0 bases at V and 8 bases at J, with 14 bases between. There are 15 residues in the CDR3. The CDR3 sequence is CASSLGTVTAEKLFF. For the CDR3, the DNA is TGCGCCAGCAGCTTGGGGACAGTAACGGCGGAAAAACTGTTTTTT.

The CDR3 DNA reads as TGCGCCAGCAGCCAAGCAGGGGGCCCAATCTACACCTTC. The encoded protein is CASSQAGGPIYTF. V usage is TRBV4-3 and J usage is TRBJ1-2; TRBD1 matches at 8 bases. J was trimmed by 10 bases and V by 1 base; bases with no gene match: 5. In germline, CDR1 is LGHNA, CDR2 YSLEER. The CDR3 contains 13 residues.

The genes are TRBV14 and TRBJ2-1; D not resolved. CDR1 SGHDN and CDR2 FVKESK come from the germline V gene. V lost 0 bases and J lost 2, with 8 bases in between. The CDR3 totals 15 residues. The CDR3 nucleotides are TGTGCCAGCAGCCAAGAAGGCGGAGCCTACAATGAGCAGTTCTTC. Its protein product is CASSQEGGAYNEQFF.

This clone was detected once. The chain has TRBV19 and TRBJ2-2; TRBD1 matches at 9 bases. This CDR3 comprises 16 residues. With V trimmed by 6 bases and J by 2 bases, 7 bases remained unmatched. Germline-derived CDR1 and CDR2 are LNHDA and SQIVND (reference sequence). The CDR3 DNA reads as TGTGCCAGTAGCCCGGGACAGGGATATAACACCGGGGAGCTGTTTTTT. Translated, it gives CASSPGQGYNTGELFF.

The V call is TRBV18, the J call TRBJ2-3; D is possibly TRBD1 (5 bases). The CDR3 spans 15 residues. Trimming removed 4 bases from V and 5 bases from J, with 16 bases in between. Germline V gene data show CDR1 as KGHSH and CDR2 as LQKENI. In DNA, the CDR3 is TGTGCCAGCTCACACCAGGGTGGAGTAGGAGATACGCAGTATTTT. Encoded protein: CASSHQGGVGDTQYF.

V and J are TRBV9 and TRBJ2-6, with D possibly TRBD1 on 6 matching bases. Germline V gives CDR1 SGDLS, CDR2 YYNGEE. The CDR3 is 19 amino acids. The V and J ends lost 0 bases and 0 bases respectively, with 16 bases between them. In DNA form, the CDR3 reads TGTGCCAGCAGCGTAGGTTGGGGGCATTCGTACTCTGGGGCCAACGTCCTGACTTTC. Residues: CASSVGWGHSYSGANVLTF.

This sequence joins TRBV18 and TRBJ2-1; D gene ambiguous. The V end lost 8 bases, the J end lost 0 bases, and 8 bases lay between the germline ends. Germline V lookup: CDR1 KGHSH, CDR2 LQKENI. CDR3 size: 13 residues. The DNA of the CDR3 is TGTGCCAGCCGTGTAAACTCCTACAATGAGCAGTTCTTC. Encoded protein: CASRVNSYNEQFF.

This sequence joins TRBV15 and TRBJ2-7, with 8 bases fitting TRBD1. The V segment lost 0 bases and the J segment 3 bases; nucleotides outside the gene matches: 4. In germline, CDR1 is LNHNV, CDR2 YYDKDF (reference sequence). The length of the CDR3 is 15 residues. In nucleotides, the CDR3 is TGTGCCACCAGCAGAGATACAGGGGGGAACTACGAGCAGTACTTC. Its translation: CATSRDTGGNYEQYF.

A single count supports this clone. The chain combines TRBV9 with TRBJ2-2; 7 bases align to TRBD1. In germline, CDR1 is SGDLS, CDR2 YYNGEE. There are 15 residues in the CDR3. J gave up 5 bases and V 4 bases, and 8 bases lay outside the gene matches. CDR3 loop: CASSIGTDGTGELFF. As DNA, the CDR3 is TGTGCCAGCAGCATTGGGACAGATGGTACCGGGGAGCTGTTTTTT.

In DNA, the CDR3 is TGTGCCAGCAGTTTAGGACAGGGACGCATGAACACTGAAGCTTTCTTT. Residues: CASSLGQGRMNTEAFF. This chain uses TRBV27 with TRBJ1-1; 8 bases align to TRBD1. The V gene's germline CDR1 is MNHEY and CDR2 SMNVEV (reference sequence). The CDR3 spans 16 residues. After removal of 2 bases from V and 0 bases from J, the junction contained 5 bases not matched to a gene.

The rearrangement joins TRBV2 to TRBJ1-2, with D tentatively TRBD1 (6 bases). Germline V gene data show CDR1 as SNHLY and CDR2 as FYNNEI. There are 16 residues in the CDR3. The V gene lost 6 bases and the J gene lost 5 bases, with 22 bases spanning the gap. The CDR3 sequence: CASRLMGTQSGYGYTF. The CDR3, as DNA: TGTGCCAGCAGACTAATGGGGACACAATCGGGGTATGGCTACACCTTC.

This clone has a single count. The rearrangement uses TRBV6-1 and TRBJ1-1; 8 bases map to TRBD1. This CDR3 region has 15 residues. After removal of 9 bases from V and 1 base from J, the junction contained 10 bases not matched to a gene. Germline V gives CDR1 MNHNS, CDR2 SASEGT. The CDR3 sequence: CASTSGGAWNTEAFF. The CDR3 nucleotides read TGTGCCAGTACTTCAGGGGGCGCTTGGAACACTGAAGCTTTCTTT.

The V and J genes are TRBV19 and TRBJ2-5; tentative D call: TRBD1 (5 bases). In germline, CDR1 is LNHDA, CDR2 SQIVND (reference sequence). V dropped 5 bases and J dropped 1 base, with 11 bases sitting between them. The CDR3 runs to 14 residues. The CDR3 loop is CASSRVGVQETQYF. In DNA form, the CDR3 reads TGTGCCAGTAGTCGGGTAGGGGTCCAAGAGACCCAGTACTTC.

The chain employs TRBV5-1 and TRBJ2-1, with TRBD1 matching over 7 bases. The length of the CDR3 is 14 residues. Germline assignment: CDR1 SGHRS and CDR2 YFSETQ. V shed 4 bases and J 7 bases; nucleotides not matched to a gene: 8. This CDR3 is CASSNAGTANEQFF. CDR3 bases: TGCGCCAGCAGCAACGCCGGGACAGCTAATGAGCAGTTCTTC.

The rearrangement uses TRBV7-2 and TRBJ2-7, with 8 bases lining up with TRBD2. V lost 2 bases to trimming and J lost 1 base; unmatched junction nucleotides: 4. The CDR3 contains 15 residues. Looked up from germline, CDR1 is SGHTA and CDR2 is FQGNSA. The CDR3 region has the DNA TGTGCCAGCAGCTTACTAGCGGGTCCTTCCTACGAGCAGTACTTC. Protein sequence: CASSLLAGPSYEQYF. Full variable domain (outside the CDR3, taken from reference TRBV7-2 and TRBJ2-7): GAGVSQSPSNKVTEKGKDVELRCDPISGHTALYWYRQSLGQGLEFLIYFQGNSAPDKSGLPSDRFSAERTGGSVSTLTIQRTQQEDSAVYLCASSLLAGPSYEQYFGPGTRLTVT.

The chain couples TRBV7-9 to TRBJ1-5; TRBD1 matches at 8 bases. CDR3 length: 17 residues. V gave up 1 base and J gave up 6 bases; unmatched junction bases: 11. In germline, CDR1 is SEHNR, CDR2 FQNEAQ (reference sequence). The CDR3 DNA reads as TGTGCCAGCAGCTTAGTTATAGGGCAGGGGGCGGGTCAGCCCCAGCATTTT. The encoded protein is CASSLVIGQGAGQPQHF.

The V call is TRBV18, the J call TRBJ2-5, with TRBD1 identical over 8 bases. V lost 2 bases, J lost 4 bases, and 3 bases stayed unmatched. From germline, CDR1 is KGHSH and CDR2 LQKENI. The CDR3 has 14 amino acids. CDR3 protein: CASSPVQGAETQYF. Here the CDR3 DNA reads TGTGCCAGCTCACCAGTGCAGGGGGCAGAGACCCAGTACTTC.

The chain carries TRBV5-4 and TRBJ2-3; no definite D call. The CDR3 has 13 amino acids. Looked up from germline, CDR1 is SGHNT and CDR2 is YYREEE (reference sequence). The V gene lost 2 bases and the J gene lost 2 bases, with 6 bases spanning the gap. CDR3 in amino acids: CASSFRDTDTQYF. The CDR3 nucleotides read TGTGCCAGCAGCTTCCGAGACACAGATACGCAGTATTTT.

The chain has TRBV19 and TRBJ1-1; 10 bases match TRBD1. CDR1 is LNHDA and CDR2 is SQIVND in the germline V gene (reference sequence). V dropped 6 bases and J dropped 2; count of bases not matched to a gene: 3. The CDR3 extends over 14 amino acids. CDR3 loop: CASRLTGGNTEAFF. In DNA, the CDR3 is TGTGCCAGTAGACTGACAGGGGGCAACACTGAAGCTTTCTTT.

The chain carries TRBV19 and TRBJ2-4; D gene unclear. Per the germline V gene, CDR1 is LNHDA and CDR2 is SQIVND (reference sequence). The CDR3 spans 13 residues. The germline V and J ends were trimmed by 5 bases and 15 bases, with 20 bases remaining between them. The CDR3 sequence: CASSPTSQAVRYF. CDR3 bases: TGTGCCAGTAGTCCGACAAGCCAAGCCGTAAGGTACTTC.

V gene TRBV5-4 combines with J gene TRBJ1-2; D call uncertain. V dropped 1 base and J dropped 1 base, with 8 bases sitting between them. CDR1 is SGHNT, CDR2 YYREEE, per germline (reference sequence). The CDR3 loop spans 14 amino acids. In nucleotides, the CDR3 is TGTGCCAGCAGCTTGTCAGAATTTAACTATGGCTACACCTTC. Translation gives CASSLSEFNYGYTF.

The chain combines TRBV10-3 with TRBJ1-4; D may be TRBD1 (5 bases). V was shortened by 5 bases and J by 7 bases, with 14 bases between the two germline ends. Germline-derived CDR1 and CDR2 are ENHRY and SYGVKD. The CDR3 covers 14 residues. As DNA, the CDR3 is TGTGCCATCAGTAGGGGCCCTGAAGGTGAAAAACTGTTTTTT. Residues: CAISRGPEGEKLFF.

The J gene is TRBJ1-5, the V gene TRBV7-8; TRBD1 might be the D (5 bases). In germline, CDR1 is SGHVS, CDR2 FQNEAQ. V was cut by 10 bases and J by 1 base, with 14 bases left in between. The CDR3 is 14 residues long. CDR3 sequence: CATTGVGSNQPQHF. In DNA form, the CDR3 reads TGTGCCACCACGGGGGTAGGGAGCAATCAGCCCCAGCATTTT.

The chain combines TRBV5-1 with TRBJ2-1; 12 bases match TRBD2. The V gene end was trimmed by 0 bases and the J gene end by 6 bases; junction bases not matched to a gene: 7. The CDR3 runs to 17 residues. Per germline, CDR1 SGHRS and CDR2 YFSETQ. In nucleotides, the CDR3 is TGCGCCAGCAGCTTGGGGCCTAGCGGGAGGGATTCCAATGAGCAGTTCTTC. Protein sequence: CASSLGPSGRDSNEQFF.

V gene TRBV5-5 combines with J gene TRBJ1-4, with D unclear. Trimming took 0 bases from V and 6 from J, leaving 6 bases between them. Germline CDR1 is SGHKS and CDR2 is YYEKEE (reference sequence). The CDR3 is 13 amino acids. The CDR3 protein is CASSLGQDEKLFF. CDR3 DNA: TGTGCCAGCAGCTTGGGCCAGGATGAAAAACTGTTTTTT.